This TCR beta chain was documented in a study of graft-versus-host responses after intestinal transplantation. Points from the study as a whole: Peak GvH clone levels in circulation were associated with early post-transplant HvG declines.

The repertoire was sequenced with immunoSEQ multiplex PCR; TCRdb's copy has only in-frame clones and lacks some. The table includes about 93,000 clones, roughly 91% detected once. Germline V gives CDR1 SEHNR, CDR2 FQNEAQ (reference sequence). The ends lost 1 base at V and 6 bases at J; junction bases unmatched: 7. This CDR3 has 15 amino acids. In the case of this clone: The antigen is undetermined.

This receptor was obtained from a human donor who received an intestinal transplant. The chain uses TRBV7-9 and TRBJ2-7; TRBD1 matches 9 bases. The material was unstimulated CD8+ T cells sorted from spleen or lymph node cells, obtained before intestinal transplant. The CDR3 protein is CASSLGGQGRPEQYF. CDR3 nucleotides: TGTGCCAGCAGCTTAGGGGGACAGGGTCGCCCCGAGCAGTACTTC.